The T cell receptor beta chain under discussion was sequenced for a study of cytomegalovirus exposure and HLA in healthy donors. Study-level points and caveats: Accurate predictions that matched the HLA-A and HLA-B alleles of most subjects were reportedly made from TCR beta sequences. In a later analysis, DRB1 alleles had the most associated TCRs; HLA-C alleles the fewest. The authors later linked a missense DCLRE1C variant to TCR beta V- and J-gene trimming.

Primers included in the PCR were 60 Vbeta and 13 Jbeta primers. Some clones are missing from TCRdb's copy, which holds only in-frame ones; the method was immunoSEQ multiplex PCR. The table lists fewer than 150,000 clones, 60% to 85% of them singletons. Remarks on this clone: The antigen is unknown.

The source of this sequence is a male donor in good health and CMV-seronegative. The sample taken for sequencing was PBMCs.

CDR3 loop: CASSFTGNIQYF. The CDR3 coding sequence is TGTGCCAGCAGTTTTACAGGGAACATTCAGTACTTC. The chain recombines TRBV27 with TRBJ2-4; perhaps TRBD1 as D (6 bases). The V gene lost 3 bases and the J gene lost 7 bases, with 7 bases spanning the gap. Germline V lookup: CDR1 MNHEY, CDR2 SMNVEV (reference sequence). CDR3 size: 12 residues.